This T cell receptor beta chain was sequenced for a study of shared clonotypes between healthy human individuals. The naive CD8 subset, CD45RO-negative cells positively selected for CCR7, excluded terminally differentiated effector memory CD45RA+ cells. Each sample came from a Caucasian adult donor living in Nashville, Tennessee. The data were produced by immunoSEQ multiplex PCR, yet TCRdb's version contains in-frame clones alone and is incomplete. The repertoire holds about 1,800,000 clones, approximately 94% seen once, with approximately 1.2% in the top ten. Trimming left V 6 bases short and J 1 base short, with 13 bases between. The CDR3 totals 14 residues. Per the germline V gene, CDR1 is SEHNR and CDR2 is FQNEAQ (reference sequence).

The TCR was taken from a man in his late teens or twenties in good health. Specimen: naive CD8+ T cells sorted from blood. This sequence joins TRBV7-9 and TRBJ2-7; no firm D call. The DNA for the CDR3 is TGTGCCAGCAGAAATACGGACGGATCCTACGAGCAGTACTTC. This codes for CASRNTDGSYEQYF.